This T cell receptor (beta chain) was observed in a study of identical twins. This clonotype was observed a handful of times. cDNA carried unique molecular identifiers, and a universal primer site was added by template switching. TCRdb re-called the 5' RACE reads through MiXCR, storing one row per CDR3 protein. The profile shows approximately 680,000 distinct CDR3 sequences, 7% to 7.5% of them singletons. The CDR3 has 16 residues. The V gene's germline CDR1 is SEHNR and CDR2 FQNEAQ (reference sequence). J lost 1 base, V lost 5 bases, and 5 bases had no gene match. This sample also appeared in a second study, on yellow fever vaccine responses in identical twins.

Sequencing was performed on PBMCs. The gene calls are TRBV7-9 and TRBJ1-1; TRBD1 aligns across 12 bases. This sequence was found in a woman under 30 in good health. The CDR3 region has the DNA TGTGCCAGCAGCCCGGGACAGGGGGCCCCGAACACTGAAGCTTTCTTT. Translated: CASSPGQGAPNTEAFF.